The 15 T cell receptor beta chains below were found in one sample sequenced in a study of blood T cells in healthy people across ages. With a J-beta primer mix and a sample-barcoded 5' primer, a second PCR ran 7 to 11 cycles. MiXCR was run by TCRdb on the 5' RACE reads, yielding one entry per CDR3 protein. The table includes over 600,000 distinct CDR3 sequences, 20% to 25% detected once. The sequenced sample was blood. Every receptor here comes from a man aged 65 to 79 in good health.

This clonotype occurred a few times. CDR3 sequence: CASSWEGNQPQHF. As DNA, the CDR3 is TGTGCCAGCAGCTGGGAGGGTAATCAGCCCCAGCATTTT. The chain employs TRBV5-5 and TRBJ1-5; D unclear. V was pared by 3 bases and J by 4 bases, with 8 bases between. The CDR3 is made up of 13 amino acids. Germline V lookup: CDR1 SGHKS, CDR2 YYEKEE (reference sequence).

The CDR3 loop reads CSATPDIFKNIQYF. The CDR3 region has the DNA TGCAGTGCTACCCCGGACATATTCAAAAACATTCAGTACTTC. The V gene is TRBV20-1, the J gene TRBJ2-4, with D perhaps TRBD1 (5 bases). This CDR3 is built from 14 residues. Germline V gene sequence: CDR1 DFQATT, CDR2 SNEGSKA (reference sequence). The ends were cut back, 4 bases at V and 3 bases at J, with 13 bases in the middle.

This clonotype has more than one count but fewer than ten. The CDR3 sequence: CSVESGQGIDGYTF. As DNA, the CDR3 is TGCAGCGTTGAGTCGGGACAGGGGATCGACGGCTACACCTTC. The rearrangement joins TRBV29-1 to TRBJ1-2, with TRBD1 matching 10 bases. This CDR3 has 14 residues. Germline V lookup: CDR1 SQVTM, CDR2 ANQGSEA. With 3 bases clipped from V and 8 bases from J, the junction kept 9 bases outside the gene matches.

This clonotype was detected only a few times. The chain links TRBV3-1 to TRBJ1-1, with D unresolved. V gave up 2 bases and J gave up 8 bases, with 9 bases separating them. CDR3 length equals 12 residues. Germline V gives CDR1 LGHDT, CDR2 YNNKEL (reference sequence). In nucleotides, the CDR3 is TGTGCCAGCAGCCAACCGCCCGGAGAAGCTTTCTTT. This gives the protein CASSQPPGEAFF.

For this clonotype: One end of the junction is discordant with germline, which a read error may explain. The genes are TRBV4-3 and TRBJ2-1, with TRBD1 as a possible D gene (5 bases). The J call is uncertain, as TRBJ2-7 better fits the DNA end. Per the germline V gene, CDR1 is LGHNA and CDR2 is YSLEER. The CDR3 loop spans 13 amino acids. CDR3 residues: CAGSLSDSLEQYF. Written as DNA, the CDR3 is TGCGCCGGCAGCTTAAGTGACAGCCTCGAGCAGTACTTC.

The chain joins TRBV21-1 to TRBJ2-7; the DNA was not used to check the table's D call, TRBD1. TRBV21-1 represents a pseudogene. The CDR3 length is 16 residues. The CDR3, as DNA: TGTGCCAGCAGCATTTACTCCCGGGACCGGTCCTACGAGCAGTACTTC. This translates into CASSIYSRDRSYEQYF.

V is TRBV6-2 or TRBV6-3 and J is TRBJ2-7, with TRBD2 matching 11 bases. Per the germline V gene, CDR1 is MNHEY and CDR2 is SVGEGT. The CDR3 contains 16 residues. V was pared by 0 bases and J by 1 base, with 2 bases of the junction left unmatched. The CDR3 spells CASSYSRLAGSYEQYF. The CDR3 DNA reads TGTGCCAGCAGTTACTCGAGACTAGCGGGATCCTACGAGCAGTACTTC.

The chain is built from TRBV29-1 and TRBJ2-5; D is uncertain. Germline V gene data show CDR1 as SQVTM and CDR2 as ANQGSEA. This CDR3 contains 12 residues. V was cut by 3 bases and J by 4 bases, with 9 bases left in between. The CDR3 here is CSVEVPLETQYF. CDR3 nucleotides: TGCAGCGTTGAGGTACCCCTAGAGACCCAGTACTTC.

In this sample, this clonotype turned up a few times. V is TRBV24-1 and J is TRBJ2-3; 13 positions agree with TRBD2. The CDR3 totals 17 residues. Germline V CDR1 and CDR2: KGHDR, SFDVKD. The J segment lost 5 bases and the V segment lost 4 bases, leaving 8 bases of the junction unmatched. The CDR3 bases are TGTGCCACCAGTGACCGTGGACTAGCGGGAGCTGTAGATACGCAGTATTTT. Protein sequence: CATSDRGLAGAVDTQYF.

This clonotype occurred a few times. The chain is built from TRBV20-1 and TRBJ2-1, with 7 bases matching TRBD1. V was clipped by 6 bases and J by 0 bases; unmatched bases: 8. Per germline, CDR1 DFQATT and CDR2 SNEGSKA (reference sequence). This CDR3 has 15 amino acids. In nucleotides, the CDR3 is TGCAGTGCCCGGAGACAGGGATTCTCCTACAATGAGCAGTTCTTC. Encoded protein: CSARRQGFSYNEQFF.

This clonotype was counted only a few times. The chain uses TRBV20-1 and TRBJ2-1, with TRBD2 as a possible D gene (6 bases). The V end was cut by 3 bases, the J end by 6 bases, with 12 bases between. Germline-derived CDR1 and CDR2 are DFQATT and SNEGSKA (reference sequence). The length of the CDR3 is 13 residues. CDR3 DNA: TGCAGTGCTAGTCGAAGTAGCGGCAATGAGCAGTTCTTC. It translates to CSASRSSGNEQFF.

The chain combines TRBV6-1 with TRBJ1-1; 7 bases line up with TRBD1. Germline CDR1 MNHNS, CDR2 SASEGT. V lost 7 bases and J lost 2; bases outside the gene matches: 13. The CDR3 is made up of 16 amino acids. The CDR3 bases are TGTGCCAGCAAGTACAGGGGTGATTTTACTAACACTGAAGCTTTCTTT. Amino acids: CASKYRGDFTNTEAFF.

This chain links TRBV6-5 with TRBJ1-2; no clear D. Between the trimmed V and J ends, which lost 8 bases and 2 bases, there was a span of 6 bases. From germline, CDR1 is MNHEY and CDR2 SVGAGI. The CDR3 runs 11 residues. Written as DNA, the CDR3 is TGTGCCAGCGGGAGGAACTATGGCTACACCTTC. Translating it yields CASGRNYGYTF.

This clonotype was counted only a few times. CDR3 coding DNA: TGTGCCAGCAGCTTAATTGTTGAGGATACGCAGTATTTT. It specifies CASSLIVEDTQYF. The chain couples TRBV7-3 to TRBJ2-3; D uncertain. Trimming shortened V by 1 base and J by 6 bases, and 8 bases separated the two germline ends. The CDR3 totals 13 residues. Germline V gene data show CDR1 as SGHTA and CDR2 as FQGTGA.

This chain joins TRBV6-2 or TRBV6-3 and TRBJ1-2; a weak D match, TRBD1 (5 bases). The germline V and J ends were trimmed by 7 bases and 3 bases, with 15 bases remaining between them. The germline V gene has CDR1 MNHEY and CDR2 SVGEGT. The CDR3 covers 14 residues. DNA of the CDR3: TGTGCCAGCACCCAGGGTGGACTCTACTATGGCTACACCTTC. Its protein product is CASTQGGLYYGYTF.